The 21 T cell receptor beta chains below were found in one sample sequenced in a study of CD8 T cells in Susac syndrome. With random hexamers, reverse transcription was performed on about 0.5 to 1 ug of RNA. One entry per CDR3 protein results from TCRdb running MiXCR on the immunoSEQ multiplex PCR reads. The table shows over 350,000 distinct CDR3 sequences, with more than 70% occurring only once. Sample: CD8+ T cells from PBMCs. These receptors were obtained from a human donor with multiple sclerosis.

The chain links TRBV9 to TRBJ2-1; D not certain. Germline values: CDR1 SGDLS, CDR2 YYNGEE. CDR3 length equals 16 residues. V lost 0 bases, J lost 2 bases, and 12 bases lay in between. In DNA, the CDR3 is TGTGCCAGCAGCGTAGGACTGGGAACCCCCTACAATGAGCAGTTCTTC. Protein product: CASSVGLGTPYNEQFF.

Only a few counts were recorded for this clonotype. This sequence joins TRBV13 and TRBJ2-7; 9 bases line up with TRBD1. Unmatched junction bases numbered 10, after V lost 5 bases and J lost 5 bases. The CDR3 covers 15 residues. Germline V CDR1 and CDR2: PRHDT, FYEKMQ (reference sequence). The CDR3 DNA is TGTGCCAGCAGCACTACGGGACAGGGAAGCGACGAGCAGTACTTC. Encoded protein: CASSTTGQGSDEQYF. The full variable domain, rest sourced from reference TRBV13 and TRBJ2-7, is AAGVIQSPRHLIKEKRETATLKCYPIPRHDTVYWYQQGPGQDPQFLISFYEKMQSDKGSIPDRFSAQQFSDYHSELNMSSLELGDSALYFCASSTTGQGSDEQYFGPGTRLTVT.

This clonotype was seen more than once but under ten times. The chain is built from TRBV4-1 and TRBJ1-5, with a weak D call TRBD1 (6 bases). V lost 1 base and J lost 2, with 9 bases in between. The germline V gene encodes CDR1 MGHRA and CDR2 YSYEKL. The CDR3 spans 15 residues. The CDR3 bases are TGCGCCAGCAGCCAAGTCCCAGGGGGCAATCAGCCCCAGCATTTT. Its protein is CASSQVPGGNQPQHF.

The chain uses TRBV19 and TRBJ2-3; D ambiguous. CDR3 size: 12 residues. Germline V lookup: CDR1 LNHDA, CDR2 SQIVND (reference sequence). Trimming took off 3 bases at V and 1 base at J, with 2 bases between the two ends. CDR3 sequence reads: CASSIGTDTQYF. DNA for the CDR3: TGTGCCAGTAGTATCGGCACAGATACGCAGTATTTT.

V and J are TRBV7-9 and TRBJ2-7; tentatively, D is TRBD2 (5 bases). This CDR3 spans 14 amino acids. Germline V gives CDR1 SEHNR, CDR2 FQNEAQ (reference sequence). V was trimmed by 4 bases and J by 3 bases, leaving 13 bases between them. CDR3: CASSSTSSYYEQYF. The CDR3 DNA is TGTGCCAGCAGCTCAACTTCTAGCTACTACGAGCAGTACTTC.

J is TRBJ1-4 and V is TRBV6-1; 8 positions match TRBD1. V gave up 2 bases and J gave up 4 bases; unmatched junction bases: 12. The CDR3 sequence is 18 residues long. CDR1 is MNHNS and CDR2 is SASEGT in the germline V gene. The CDR3: CASSEFEAGQAVNEKLFF. In DNA form, the CDR3 reads TGTGCCAGCAGTGAATTCGAAGCGGGACAGGCGGTTAATGAAAAACTGTTTTTT.

The chain couples TRBV27 to TRBJ1-2, with D possibly being TRBD1 (5 bases). Germline V gene data show CDR1 as MNHEY and CDR2 as SMNVEV (reference sequence). This CDR3 has 13 amino acids. Between the trimmed V and J ends, which lost 4 bases and 3 bases, there was a span of 9 bases. CDR3 protein: CASSWGHDYGYTF. DNA of the CDR3: TGTGCCAGCAGTTGGGGCCACGACTATGGCTACACCTTC.

V is TRBV27 and J is TRBJ2-3, with no clear D. The CDR3 is 14 residues long. Per the germline V gene, CDR1 is MNHEY and CDR2 is SMNVEV (reference sequence). V gave up 3 bases and J gave up 2 bases, with 9 bases separating them. The CDR3, as DNA: TGTGCCAGCAGTTTGTCTGGCTACACAGATACGCAGTATTTT. This sequence encodes CASSLSGYTDTQYF.

The chain combines TRBV13 with TRBJ2-7, with D possibly being TRBD1 (6 bases). Germline assignment: CDR1 PRHDT and CDR2 FYEKMQ (reference sequence). The CDR3 is made up of 14 amino acids. Trimming left V 5 bases short and J 1 base short, with 12 bases between. The CDR3 sequence: CASSQGTSSYEQYF. CDR3 sequence (DNA): TGTGCCAGCAGCCAGGGGACGTCTTCCTACGAGCAGTACTTC.

The chain couples TRBV1 to TRBJ1-1. TRBV1 is given as a pseudogene. The CDR3 consists of 14 residues. The CDR3 is CTSSPGSKDTEAFF. CDR3 nucleotides: TGCACCAGCAGCCCCGGGAGTAAGGACACTGAAGCTTTCTTT.

V gene TRBV12-5 combines with J gene TRBJ2-2, with D possibly matching TRBD2 (5 bases). The CDR3 spans 14 residues. Trimming removed 8 bases from V and 0 bases from J, with 10 bases in between. Germline V gene lookup returns CDR1 LGHNT and CDR2 FRNRAP. The CDR3 loop is CASSAAANTGELFF. The CDR3 DNA follows: TGTGCTAGTTCAGCGGCCGCGAACACCGGGGAGCTGTTTTTT.

The V and J genes are TRBV4-1 and TRBJ2-1, with 13 bases lining up with TRBD2. The CDR3 loop spans 16 amino acids. V trimming: 5 bases; J trimming: 8 bases; junction bases outside the gene matches: 9. The germline gives CDR1 MGHRA, CDR2 YSYEKL. The chain's CDR3 is CASSFRTSGGGYEQFF. The DNA for the CDR3 is TGCGCCAGCAGCTTCCGGACTAGCGGGGGCGGCTATGAGCAGTTCTTC.

The V and J genes are TRBV12-3 or TRBV12-4 and TRBJ1-2; 9 nucleotides align to TRBD1. The ends lost 5 bases at V and 5 bases at J; junction bases unmatched: 9. The CDR3 contains 15 residues. The CDR3 coding sequence is TGTGCCAGCAGTCGTTCCGGGACAGGGAATTATGGCTACACCTTC. Its translation: CASSRSGTGNYGYTF.

The genes are TRBV9 and TRBJ1-1; D is unresolved. The CDR3 has 14 amino acids. The V end lost 3 bases, the J end lost 1 base, and 10 bases lay between the germline ends. Germline loops: CDR1 SGDLS, CDR2 YYNGEE. The CDR3 DNA reads as TGTGCCAGCAGCGGGGGATGGGCGAACACTGAAGCTTTCTTT. This encodes CASSGGWANTEAFF.

This rearrangement joins TRBV20-1 to TRBJ2-7, with 9 bases identical to TRBD2. There are 14 residues in the CDR3. Per germline, CDR1 DFQATT and CDR2 SNEGSKA (reference sequence). J gave up 5 bases and V 8 bases, and 13 bases lay outside the gene matches. The CDR3 DNA reads as TGCAGTCCTCTCCCGGGACTAGCTCCTGACGAGCAGTACTTC. This codes for CSPLPGLAPDEQYF.

The V gene is TRBV20-1, the J gene TRBJ2-1; maybe TRBD2 (7 bases). V dropped 0 bases and J dropped 1 base, with 16 bases sitting between them. Germline CDR1 reads DFQATT; CDR2 reads SNEGSKA (reference sequence). The CDR3 is 17 amino acids. For the CDR3, the DNA is TGCAGTGCTAGAGATCGTGGGGGGGCCGGTTCCTACAATGAGCAGTTCTTC. Translating gives CSARDRGGAGSYNEQFF.

This chain links TRBV10-1 with TRBJ2-1; D may be TRBD2 (6 bases). This CDR3 region has 15 residues. Trimming pared 2 bases from V and 0 bases from J, leaving 8 bases between. Germline loops: CDR1 WNHNN, CDR2 SYGVQD (reference sequence). CDR3 in DNA: TGCGCCAGCAGTGAGGCGGGGAGCTCCTACAATGAGCAGTTCTTC. It is translated as CASSEAGSSYNEQFF.

This chain joins TRBV4-1 and TRBJ2-7; no clear D. V dropped 0 bases and J dropped 6 bases, with 12 bases sitting between them. CDR3 size: 14 residues. Germline V CDR1 and CDR2: MGHRA, YSYEKL. This CDR3 is CASSQDIPVGEQYF. CDR3 coding DNA: TGCGCCAGCAGCCAAGATATCCCCGTGGGCGAGCAGTACTTC.

This clonotype has more than one count but fewer than ten. The chain couples TRBV7-9 to TRBJ1-1; D ambiguous. Per the germline V gene, CDR1 is SEHNR and CDR2 is FQNEAQ (reference sequence). With 5 bases removed from V and 4 bases from J, the gap between germline ends came to 8 bases. This CDR3 has 12 amino acids. The CDR3 DNA reads as TGTGCCAGCAGCAAAGAAGGCACTGAAGCTTTCTTT. Translating gives CASSKEGTEAFF.

This clonotype was seen a single time. V usage is TRBV12-2 and J usage is TRBJ1-4. TRBV12-2 is a pseudogene locus. The CDR3 consists of 15 residues. The CDR3, as DNA: TGTGCAAGTCGCTTAGCTACTGCAACTAATGAAAAACTGTTTTTT. Translation gives CASRLATATNEKLFF.

The rearrangement joins TRBV7-3 to TRBJ2-7, with TRBD2 matching over 7 bases. This CDR3 is built from 15 residues. The junction had 9 bases not matched to a gene; V was cut back by 5 bases and J by 2 bases. The germline V gene has CDR1 SGHTA and CDR2 FQGTGA. The chain's CDR3 is CASSADERGPYEQYF. The DNA of the CDR3 is TGTGCCAGCAGCGCCGATGAGCGGGGACCCTACGAGCAGTACTTC.